Listed below are T cell receptor beta chains from one sample, sequenced in a study of shared clonotypes between healthy human individuals. Here immunoSEQ multiplex PCR was the method, and the copy in TCRdb shows in-frame clones only, minus some. The top ten clones hold around 13% of a sample with around 480,000 clones, about three quarters of them seen once. The sample taken for sequencing was PBMCs. The receptors here all came from a woman in her thirties or forties in good health. Some clones in this sample may be carry-over from other donors' samples. The CDR3 runs from the conserved cysteine through the conserved F or W.

V	J	length	CDR3
TRBV14	TRBJ1-2	13	CASSQDRTYGYTF
TRBV7-3	TRBJ2-5	19	CASIHTGTSGNLGQETQYF
TRBV7-2	TRBJ1-1	13	CASSYGAGTEAFF
TRBV11-2	TRBJ2-2	15	CASSSGHGNTGELFF
TRBV28	TRBJ2-7	14	CASSFPGRAYEQYF
TRBV28	TRBJ2-3	15	CASSFGGQGTDTQYF
TRBV7-3	TRBJ2-2	16	CASSPTSGLIAGELFF
TRBV6-6	TRBJ2-4	16	CASRPGDVIVKNIQYF
TRBV11-2	TRBJ2-7	14	CASSLLQKSYEQYF
TRBV7-9	TRBJ1-4	16	CASSLWTGGSDEKLFF
TRBV10-3	TRBJ1-3	15	CAISEWDSSGNTIYF
TRBV29-1	TRBJ2-1	14	CSVDGLAADNEQFF
TRBV5-4	TRBJ2-7	13	CASRHRDSYEQYF
TRBV7-2	TRBJ2-1	15	CASSLWRGGYNEQFF
TRBV29-1	TRBJ1-2	15	CSVAGTGRENYGYTF
TRBV28	TRBJ1-1	16	CASSLALTGDVTEAFF
TRBV29-1	TRBJ2-5	12	CSVEIVRETQYF
TRBV27	TRBJ2-5	20	CASSLGWGKTGGGFPETQYF
TRBV18	TRBJ2-5	13	CASSPGGDETQYF
TRBV5-1	TRBJ2-5	14	CASSLVAVQETQYF
TRBV6-4	TRBJ2-1	14	CASSDSGPSGEQFF
TRBV27	TRBJ2-1	14	CASRPEWTSGRLFF
TRBV7-3	TRBJ2-1	17	CASSLRSSSGTRSEQFF
TRBV7-8	TRBJ1-1	12	CASSLESTEAFF
TRBV7-2	TRBJ2-5	12	CASTPIGETQYF
TRBV29-1	TRBJ2-1	16	CSGGGTSGWMYNEQFF
TRBV18	TRBJ1-1	15	CASSPLSNMNTEAFF
TRBV5-1	TRBJ2-3	15	CASSFRGDGTDTQYF
TRBV7-2	TRBJ1-5	13	CASSPTFDQPQHF
TRBV6-5	TRBJ2-7	15	CASSQTTDLSYEQYF
TRBV28	TRBJ2-7	15	CASSFAGATSYEQYF
TRBV7-2	TRBJ2-7	17	CASSPRGVGAGSYEQYF
TRBV28	TRBJ1-4	15	CASRLGQVRSGKLFF
TRBV9	TRBJ2-1	14	CASSVDSNYNEQFF
TRBV19	TRBJ1-2	17	CASQRTPGTDNNYGYTF
TRBV5-1	TRBJ2-5	15	CASSGGGASQETQYF
TRBV7-8	TRBJ2-1	14	CASSLMWGGNEQFF
TRBV7-2	TRBJ2-1	16	CASSPPGTSGSKSQFF
TRBV25-1	TRBJ2-5	14	CASRRGGLPETQYF
TRBV6-1	TRBJ1-5	15	CASTMDGPSNQPQHF
TRBV2	TRBJ2-3	16	CASSANRDRGTDTQYF
TRBV15	TRBJ2-4	18	CATSRSHATQSTKNIQYF
TRBV7-9	TRBJ2-7	16	CASSLALAGASYEQYF
TRBV15	TRBJ2-1	16	CATSRDRLAGVNEQFF
TRBV5-1	TRBJ1-3	16	CASSGPGQGGGNTIYF
TRBV28	TRBJ1-5	12	CAISGGNQPQHF
TRBV7-9	TRBJ2-7	13	CAGEIAGGREQYF
TRBV7-9	TRBJ1-6	14	CASSLGTGRSPLHF
TRBV10-3	TRBJ1-4	11	CAIGGGEKLFF
TRBV29-1	TRBJ2-4	13	CSVDGNNHDLQYF
TRBV2	TRBJ2-7	13	CASRGEASYEQYF
TRBV7-2	TRBJ1-2	15	CASSLQTAAPYGYTF
TRBV15	NA	14	CATSRAGTYYEQYF
TRBV6-1	TRBJ1-3	14	CASSESGKGNTIYF
TRBV11-2	TRBJ1-2	13	CASSQGRLYGYTF
TRBV9	TRBJ2-3	12	CASSLGGDTQYF
TRBV11-2	TRBJ1-2	12	CASSLESYGYTF